One and the same sample provided the 17 T cell receptor beta chains below, sequenced in a study of cytomegalovirus exposure and HLA in healthy donors. The PCR was carried out with 60 Vbeta primers and 13 Jbeta primers. Assay used: immunoSEQ multiplex PCR; TCRdb lists only in-frame clones, some missing. The table records more than 95,000 clones, 80% of them present only once. Sequencing was done on a sample of PBMCs. Receptor source: a young man in good health and CMV-seropositive.

The V and J genes are TRBV27 and TRBJ2-7; 9 bases are a match to TRBD1. This CDR3 comprises 14 residues. J gave up 2 bases and V 7 bases, and 6 bases lay outside the gene matches. Germline loops: CDR1 MNHEY, CDR2 SMNVEV (reference sequence). CDR3 sequence reads: CASTMGQGPYEQYF. The CDR3 nucleotides are TGTGCCAGCACCATGGGACAGGGCCCCTACGAGCAGTACTTC.

V is TRBV28 and J is TRBJ1-6, with TRBD1 identical over 9 bases. The CDR3 contains 15 residues. V lost 5 bases to trimming and J lost 8 bases; unmatched junction nucleotides: 7. Germline lookup yields CDR1 MDHEN and CDR2 SYDVKM. The CDR3 sequence is CASSPATGGYSPLHF. In DNA, the CDR3 is TGTGCCAGCAGTCCTGCGACAGGGGGTTATTCACCCCTCCACTTT.

The chain couples TRBV19 to TRBJ1-5; 8 positions agree with TRBD1. The V gene's germline CDR1 is LNHDA and CDR2 SQIVND (reference sequence). V shed 3 bases, J shed 7 bases, and the junction held 5 bases outside the gene matches. The length of the CDR3 is 14 residues. The CDR3 nucleotides read TGTGCCAGTAGTATCCAACAGGGGGGCCAGCCCCAGCATTTT. As protein: CASSIQQGGQPQHF.

The J gene is TRBJ2-5, the V gene TRBV5-1, with 10 bases that match TRBD2. The CDR3 contains 16 residues. V dropped 0 bases and J dropped 4; count of bases not matched to a gene: 6. The V gene's germline CDR1 is SGHRS and CDR2 YFSETQ. DNA for the CDR3: TGCGCCAGCAGCTTGGTGAGCGGGGGGGTCGGAGAGACCCAGTACTTC. The encoded protein is CASSLVSGGVGETQYF.

This clone was seen a handful of times. The rearrangement uses TRBV28 and TRBJ1-3; tentatively, D is TRBD1 (6 bases). Germline CDR1 and CDR2: MDHEN and SYDVKM. The ends were cut back, 3 bases at V and 0 bases at J, with 9 bases in the middle. CDR3 size: 15 residues. The CDR3 coding sequence is TGTGCCAGCAGTTTGTGGACAGACTCTGGAAACACCATATATTTT. Protein: CASSLWTDSGNTIYF.

In this sample, this clone turned up a few times. The rearrangement joins TRBV4-1 to TRBJ2-3, with D tentatively TRBD1 (6 bases). Per the germline V gene, CDR1 is MGHRA and CDR2 is YSYEKL. Between the trimmed V and J ends, which lost 0 bases and 1 base, there was a span of 11 bases. CDR3 length: 16 residues. Here the CDR3 DNA reads TGCGCCAGCAGCCAAGATCGTCAGGGGCGCACAGATACGCAGTATTTT. It specifies CASSQDRQGRTDTQYF.

The chain joins TRBV7-9 to TRBJ2-7; TRBD2 might be the D (5 bases). Per the germline V gene, CDR1 is SEHNR and CDR2 is FQNEAQ (reference sequence). The CDR3 has 16 residues. Between the trimmed V and J ends, which lost 0 bases and 6 bases, there was a span of 18 bases. CDR3 DNA: TGTGCCAGCAGCTTAGCGCCCGGGAACCCCCGGGGCGAGCAGTACTTC. Residues: CASSLAPGNPRGEQYF.

V usage is TRBV10-3 and J usage is TRBJ1-5; maybe TRBD1 (5 bases). Germline V CDR1 and CDR2: ENHRY, SYGVKD. There are 15 residues in the CDR3. V lost 2 bases to trimming and J lost 2 bases, with 10 bases between them. CDR3 bases: TGTGCCATCAGTGAGAGGGTACAGGGCAATCAGCCCCAGCATTTT. As protein: CAISERVQGNQPQHF.

The genes are TRBV27 and TRBJ2-2; D is perhaps TRBD1 (6 bases). Germline CDR1 is MNHEY and CDR2 is SMNVEV (reference sequence). The germline V and J ends were trimmed by 1 base and 7 bases, with 16 bases remaining between them. The CDR3 is made up of 16 amino acids. CDR3 in amino acids: CASSLYGRGTVGELFF. The CDR3 nucleotides are TGTGCCAGCAGTTTATATGGCAGGGGTACGGTCGGGGAGCTGTTTTTT.

This clone has only one observation. The chain combines TRBV7-6 with TRBJ2-7; a weak D match, TRBD2 (7 bases). The CDR3 contains 18 residues. V shed 1 base and J shed 0 bases, with 19 bases lying between them. Germline assignment: CDR1 SGHVS and CDR2 FNYEAQ. CDR3 DNA: TGTGCCAGCAGCTTAGAGGGGGGGGGCTCTGCGGGCTCCTACGAGCAGTACTTC. It encodes CASSLEGGGSAGSYEQYF. Looking up the rest from reference TRBV7-6 and TRBJ2-7 gives the full variable domain: GAGVSQSPRYKVTKRGQDVALRCDPISGHVSLYWYRQALGQGPEFLTYFNYEAQQDKSGLPNDRFSAERPEGSISTLTIQRTEQRDSAMYRCASSLEGGGSAGSYEQYFGPGTRLTVT.

About this clone: The sample holds other DNA sequences that translate to the same CDR3. The chain links TRBV27 to TRBJ2-7; a weak D match, TRBD1 (6 bases). Trimming pared 5 bases from V and 2 bases from J, leaving 10 bases between. CDR3 length equals 13 residues. Germline CDR1 MNHEY, CDR2 SMNVEV (reference sequence). CDR3 in DNA: TGTGCCAGCAGTCCGACAGGAGCCTACGAGCAGTACTTC. It codes for CASSPTGAYEQYF.

The chain has TRBV4-1 and TRBJ2-4; D is possibly TRBD1 (6 bases). Germline V gene sequence: CDR1 MGHRA, CDR2 YSYEKL. The V gene lost 0 bases and the J gene lost 1 base, with 10 bases spanning the gap. This CDR3 has 16 residues. DNA of the CDR3: TGCGCCAGCAGCCAAGAGGGGGCCGGCGCCAAAAACATTCAGTACTTC. This encodes CASSQEGAGAKNIQYF.

This clone was detected only a few times. V and J are TRBV7-6 and TRBJ2-5; 13 positions match TRBD2. Germline V gene lookup returns CDR1 SGHVS and CDR2 FNYEAQ. The CDR3 is 16 amino acids. V lost 4 bases to trimming and J lost 4 bases; unmatched junction nucleotides: 6. The CDR3 here is CASSSTSGGAGETQYF. As DNA, the CDR3 is TGTGCCAGCAGCTCCACTAGCGGGGGGGCGGGAGAGACCCAGTACTTC.

This rearrangement joins TRBV19 to TRBJ2-5; 11 bases are a match to TRBD2. This CDR3 is 18 amino acids long. The V gene's germline CDR1 is LNHDA and CDR2 SQIVND (reference sequence). V gave up 3 bases and J gave up 5 bases; unmatched junction bases: 14. The chain's CDR3 is CASSIRGLAGGLSETQYF. CDR3 bases: TGTGCCAGTAGTATTCGGGGATTAGCGGGGGGGCTGTCGGAGACCCAGTACTTC.

The CDR3 loop is CASRGAYRGEQFF. The DNA of the CDR3 is TGTGCCAGTAGGGGAGCGTATCGCGGTGAGCAGTTCTTC. The gene calls are TRBV19 and TRBJ2-1, with a tentative D call TRBD2 (5 bases). CDR1 is LNHDA, CDR2 SQIVND, per germline (reference sequence). The length of the CDR3 is 13 residues. Trimming cost V 6 bases and J 9 bases, with 15 bases left between them.

This clone was counted only a few times. The chain is built from TRBV6-1 and TRBJ1-5; 8 nucleotides agree with TRBD1. CDR3 length equals 12 residues. Germline V CDR1 and CDR2: MNHNS, SASEGT. The trim removed 10 bases at V and 4 bases at J, leaving 3 bases unmatched. The CDR3 loop is CANGQGNQPQHF. The CDR3 bases are TGTGCCAACGGACAGGGAAATCAGCCCCAGCATTTT.

A single count supports this clone. The rearrangement links TRBV2 to TRBJ1-6, with D possibly matching TRBD1 (5 bases). The length of the CDR3 is 13 residues. Germline assignment: CDR1 SNHLY and CDR2 FYNNEI. V was shortened by 5 bases and J by 7 bases, with 9 bases between the two germline ends. The CDR3 is CASSTGGNSPLHF. In DNA, the CDR3 is TGTGCCAGCAGTACCGGGGGAAATTCACCCCTCCACTTT.